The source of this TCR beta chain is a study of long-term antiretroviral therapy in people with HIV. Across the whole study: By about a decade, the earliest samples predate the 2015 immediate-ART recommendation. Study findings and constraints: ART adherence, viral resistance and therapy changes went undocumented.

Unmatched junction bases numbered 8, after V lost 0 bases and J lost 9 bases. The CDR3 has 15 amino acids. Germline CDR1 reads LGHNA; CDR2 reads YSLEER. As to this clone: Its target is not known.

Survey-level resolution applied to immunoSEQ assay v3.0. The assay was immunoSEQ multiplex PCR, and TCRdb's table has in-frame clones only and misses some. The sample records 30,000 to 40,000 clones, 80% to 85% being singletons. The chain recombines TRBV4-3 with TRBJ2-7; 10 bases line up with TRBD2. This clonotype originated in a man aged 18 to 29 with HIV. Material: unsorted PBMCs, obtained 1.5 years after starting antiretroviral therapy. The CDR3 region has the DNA TGCGCCAGCAGCCAAGATCTACTAGCGGGAAGGGCGCAGTACTTC. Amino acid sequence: CASSQDLLAGRAQYF.